This entry lists 20 T cell receptor beta chains sequenced from one sample in a study of response to subunit inactivated influenza vaccine listed by TCRdb under 2018. Library creation used RT-PCR. The sequencer listed for this sample is Illumina HiSeq 2500. TCRdb passed the public sequencing reads through fastp at Q25 and MiXCR, retaining productive beta sequences. Under each unique CDR3 protein, matching rows form one entry showing the most common genes and DNA. The sample includes more than 150,000 distinct CDR3 sequences, with 9.2% observed a single time. The ten top clones hold about a tenth of the sample. The specimen comprised non-naive T cells sorted from PBMCs, sampled on the day of vaccination. This specimen's cell subset or site label, per the study, means: memory T cell fraction. These TCRs come from a man over 45 who received an inactivated influenza vaccine. Donor details come from another sample of the same person, matched by shared clones.

This clonotype was counted only a few times. V is TRBV7-9 and J is TRBJ2-3; D possibly corresponds to TRBD2 (6 bases). The V end was cut by 5 bases, the J end by 0 bases, with 12 bases between. This CDR3 contains 15 residues. In germline, CDR1 is SEHNR, CDR2 FQNEAQ (reference sequence). The CDR3 nucleotides are TGTGCCAGCAGCCCGGTAGCGGTTAGCACAGATACGCAGTATTTT. Translation gives CASSPVAVSTDTQYF.

The table lists this clonotype with a few counts. The DNA for the CDR3 is TGTGCCAGCAGAACGGACAGGGGAAGTTCCTACAATGAGCAGTTCTTC. Translating gives CASRTDRGSSYNEQFF. This chain connects TRBV6-2 or TRBV6-3 to TRBJ2-1; 9 positions match TRBD1. Germline V gene data show CDR1 as MNHEY and CDR2 as SVGEGT. This CDR3 comprises 16 residues. Losses at the gene ends were 6 bases for V and 1 base for J; bases not matched to a gene: 7.

A few counts support this clonotype. The V and J genes are TRBV11-2 and TRBJ2-5; 11 positions match TRBD2. The germline V gene has CDR1 SGHAT and CDR2 FQNNGV. Trimming took 2 bases from V and 0 from J; bases not matched to a gene: 5. The CDR3 length is 17 residues. In DNA form, the CDR3 reads TGTGCCAGCAGCTTACGGCTAGCGGGGGGAAACCAAGAGACCCAGTACTTC. It specifies CASSLRLAGGNQETQYF. The whole variable domain, filled in from reference TRBV11-2 and TRBJ2-5, reads EAGVAQSPRYKIIEKRQSVAFWCNPISGHATLYWYQQILGQGPKLLIQFQNNGVVDDSQLPKDRFSAERLKGVDSTLKIQPAKLEDSAVYLCASSLRLAGGNQETQYFGPGTRLLVL.

This clonotype has at least ten counts. The chain combines TRBV7-2 with TRBJ1-5, with D tentatively TRBD1 (5 bases). The ends were cut back, 1 base at V and 9 bases at J, with 19 bases in the middle. Germline CDR1 SGHTA, CDR2 FQGNSA. The CDR3 sequence is 16 residues long. The CDR3 is CASSLEFNSGTGPQHF. The CDR3 DNA follows: TGTGCCAGCAGCTTAGAATTTAACAGTGGGACGGGGCCCCAGCATTTT.

The J gene is TRBJ2-7, the V gene TRBV20-1, with 12 nucleotides matching TRBD2. This CDR3 spans 18 amino acids. With 2 bases clipped from V and 3 bases from J, the junction kept 14 bases outside the gene matches. Per the germline V gene, CDR1 is DFQATT and CDR2 is SNEGSKA (reference sequence). This chain's CDR3 is CSARPGRLAGGLSYEQYF. CDR3 coding DNA: TGCAGTGCTAGACCAGGACGCCTAGCGGGGGGGTTGAGCTACGAGCAGTACTTC.

This clonotype came up a few times. The gene calls are TRBV20-1 and TRBJ2-3; 8 bases line up with TRBD2. Germline CDR1 and CDR2: DFQATT and SNEGSKA (reference sequence). V dropped 1 base and J dropped 0; count of bases not matched to a gene: 6. The CDR3 extends over 16 amino acids. This chain's CDR3 is CSARGIRGRSTDTQYF. CDR3 DNA sequence: TGCAGTGCTAGAGGGATTCGCGGGAGGAGCACAGATACGCAGTATTTT.

The chain joins TRBV5-1 to TRBJ2-2; D remains ambiguous. Per germline, CDR1 SGHRS and CDR2 YFSETQ. V was pared by 7 bases and J by 1 base, with 5 bases between. The CDR3 is 12 residues long. DNA of the CDR3: TGCGCCAGCTCGATGAACACCGGGGAGCTGTTTTTT. It encodes CASSMNTGELFF.

This clonotype was detected only a few times. This rearrangement joins TRBV7-2 to TRBJ2-2; 8 nucleotides match TRBD2. V gave up 6 bases and J gave up 5 bases; unmatched junction bases: 8. This CDR3 is built from 15 residues. From germline, CDR1 is SGHTA and CDR2 FQGNSA. The CDR3 nucleotides read TGTGCCAGCAGACCATCTGCTAGCGGGACCGGGGAGCTGTTTTTT. This codes for CASRPSASGTGELFF.

There are many counts of this clonotype. The chain links TRBV29-1 to TRBJ2-5; D not certain. Between the trimmed V and J ends, which lost 2 bases and 5 bases, there was a span of 12 bases. From germline, CDR1 is SQVTM and CDR2 ANQGSEA. This CDR3 comprises 13 residues. CDR3 protein: CSVESQAIETQYF. The DNA of the CDR3 is TGCAGCGTTGAAAGCCAGGCTATCGAGACCCAGTACTTC. The full variable domain, in which reference TRBV29-1 and TRBJ2-5 provide the parts outside the CDR3, is SAVISQKPSRDICQRGTSLTIQCQVDSQVTMMFWYRQQPGQSLTLIATANQGSEATYESGFVIDKFPISRPNLTFSTLTVSNMSPEDSSIYLCSVESQAIETQYFGPGTRLLVL.

This clonotype has more than one count but fewer than ten. V usage is TRBV4-3 and J usage is TRBJ2-7; 7 positions agree with TRBD1. Germline values: CDR1 LGHNA, CDR2 YSLEER. The CDR3 is 15 amino acids. V was clipped by 0 bases and J by 2 bases; unmatched bases: 4. The CDR3 sequence: CASSQDRGFTYEQYF. DNA of the CDR3: TGCGCCAGCAGCCAAGACAGGGGGTTTACCTACGAGCAGTACTTC.

This clonotype was recorded a few times. Because the CDR3 is missing its conserved closing phenylalanine or tryptophan, this is likely a read error. Because the CDR3's place on the DNA is in doubt, the DNA is left out and the CDR3 is given as listed by TCRdb. The chain combines TRBV14 with TRBJ2-7; no DNA check was done on the table's D call, TRBD2. 8 amino acids form the CDR3, both terminal residues included. CDR1 and CDR2 from the germline V gene are SGHDN and FVKESK. CDR3 sequence reads: CASSPSGR.

Many counts were recorded for this clonotype. The genes are TRBV11-2 and TRBJ2-1; tentative D call: TRBD2 (5 bases). In germline, CDR1 is SGHAT, CDR2 FQNNGV. The CDR3 is 17 amino acids. Trimming stripped 2 bases from V and 1 base from J, with 15 bases between. The CDR3 bases are TGTGCCAGCAGCTTATATCTAGCCAAGCAGTCCTACAATGAGCAGTTCTTC. It specifies CASSLYLAKQSYNEQFF.

At least ten counts were recorded for this clonotype. Here the CDR3 DNA reads TGCAGCGTTGTAAATCCTGGGGCCACGGGTGAGCAGTTCTTC. It is translated as CSVVNPGATGEQFF. J is TRBJ2-1 and V is TRBV29-1; the D gene is possibly TRBD1 (5 bases). The germline V and J ends were trimmed by 4 bases and 9 bases, with 19 bases remaining between them. CDR1 is SQVTM and CDR2 is ANQGSEA in the germline V gene. This CDR3 spans 14 amino acids.

The chain recombines TRBV25-1 with TRBJ2-1; possible D gene TRBD2, 6 bases. The CDR3 totals 12 residues. V was trimmed by 8 bases and J by 6 bases, leaving 11 bases between them. CDR1 is MGHDK and CDR2 is SYGVNS in the germline V gene. The CDR3 protein is CASQTSINEQFF. The CDR3, as DNA: TGTGCCAGCCAAACTAGCATCAATGAGCAGTTCTTC.

The DNA for the CDR3 is TGTGCCAGCGGGGACAGGGTAAAGTATGGCTACACCTTC. It is translated as CASGDRVKYGYTF. The V gene is TRBV27, the J gene TRBJ1-2; 9 nucleotides match TRBD1. Germline V gives CDR1 MNHEY, CDR2 SMNVEV (reference sequence). The V and J ends lost 8 bases and 5 bases, in that order; junction bases with no gene match: 6. The CDR3 sequence is 13 residues long.

This chain joins TRBV5-5 and TRBJ1-1; 9 nucleotides agree with TRBD1. Germline V lookup: CDR1 SGHKS, CDR2 YYEKEE (reference sequence). The CDR3 totals 16 residues. V shed 4 bases, J shed 0 bases, and the junction held 7 bases outside the gene matches. The CDR3 DNA reads TGTGCCAGCAGCACGGGACAGGGAATCATGAACACTGAAGCTTTCTTT. Its protein product is CASSTGQGIMNTEAFF. The full variable domain, with the rest looked up from reference TRBV5-5 and TRBJ1-1, is DAGVTQSPTHLIKTRGQQVTLRCSPISGHKSVSWYQQVLGQGPQFIFQYYEKEERGRGNFPDRFSARQFPNYSSELNVNALLLGDSALYLCASSTGQGIMNTEAFFGQGTRLTVV.

This clonotype showed up many times. V usage is TRBV6-4 and J usage is TRBJ2-1, with TRBD2 identical over 13 bases. This CDR3 has 19 amino acids. Unmatched junction bases numbered 15, after V lost 6 bases and J lost 4 bases. Germline V gene lookup returns CDR1 MRHNA and CDR2 SNTAGT. The CDR3 is CASRKRHQLAGGLYNEQFF. The CDR3 DNA sequence: TGTGCCAGCAGAAAGAGACACCAACTAGCGGGGGGGCTGTACAATGAGCAGTTCTTC.

The table lists this clonotype with a few counts. The gene calls are TRBV5-1 and TRBJ2-3, with a possible D match to TRBD2 (5 bases). Deletions cut 2 bases from V and 1 base from J, with 11 bases between. Germline loops: CDR1 SGHRS, CDR2 YFSETQ. The CDR3 contains 15 residues. The DNA of the CDR3 is TGCGCCAGCAGCTTAGCCGGACTGGGCACAGATACGCAGTATTTT. As protein: CASSLAGLGTDTQYF.

This clonotype was found many times. The chain couples TRBV14 to TRBJ2-3; D might be TRBD2 (6 bases). The CDR3 spans 14 residues. Looked up from germline, CDR1 is SGHDN and CDR2 is FVKESK. V was trimmed by 4 bases and J by 2 bases, leaving 10 bases between them. CDR3 amino acids: CASSPRGDTDTQYF. The CDR3, as DNA: TGTGCCAGCAGCCCCCGCGGGGACACAGATACGCAGTATTTT. The full variable domain, with the rest looked up from reference TRBV14 and TRBJ2-3, is EAGVTQFPSHSVIEKGQTVTLRCDPISGHDNLYWYRRVMGKEIKFLLHFVKESKQDESGMPNNRFLAERTGGTYSTLKVQPAELEDSGVYFCASSPRGDTDTQYFGPGTRLTVL.

The chain uses TRBV3-1 and TRBJ2-5, with D possibly matching TRBD2 (6 bases). Germline CDR1 is LGHDT and CDR2 is YNNKEL (reference sequence). This CDR3 is 15 amino acids long. V lost 4 bases and J 6 bases, leaving 18 bases between the germline ends. The CDR3 sequence: CASSPGLLAVQTQYF. The CDR3 nucleotides read TGTGCCAGCAGCCCGGGACTTCTGGCGGTACAGACCCAGTACTTC.